This is a list of T cell receptor beta chains from one sample in a study of T cell responses to AZD1222 COVID-19 vaccine. TCRdb's copy holds only in-frame clones and misses some; the assay was immunoSEQ multiplex PCR. The profile shows approximately 140,000 clones, 88% of them singletons. Specimen: peripheral blood, collected on day 0 of AZD1222 vaccination. The receptors shown here come from an adult in good health. Each CDR3 is given with its conserved first and last residue. A D gene is named only where the DNA matches it firmly. Clone size appears in some rows only: once, few, many, or a class for an expanded clone.

len	v_gene	abundance	d_gene	j_gene	CDR3aa	CDR3nt
17	TRBV5-1	.	TRBD2	TRBJ2-5	CASSLRERGKTQETQYF	TGCGCCAGCAGCTTGAGGGAGCGGGGGAAGACCCAAGAGACCCAGTACTTC
12	TRBV2	.	.	TRBJ2-5	CASRTGGGTQYF	TGTGCCAGCAGAACAGGTGGGGGGACCCAGTACTTC
13	TRBV27	.	.	TRBJ1-2	CASSLEPWGGYTF	TGTGCCAGCAGCTTAGAACCGTGGGGAGGCTACACCTTC
18	TRBV4-2	.	TRBD1	TRBJ1-6	CASSQGPSRDRGGSPLHF	TGTGCCAGCAGCCAAGGTCCCTCCCGGGACAGGGGAGGCTCACCCCTCCACTTT
13	TRBV10-3	.	.	TRBJ1-2	CAIAGVDGYGYTF	TGTGCCATCGCGGGGGTTGATGGCTATGGCTACACCTTC
13	TRBV28	.	.	TRBJ1-2	CASSLPAKRSYTF	TGTGCCAGCAGTTTACCTGCCAAGAGGAGCTACACCTTC
12	TRBV21-1	.	.	TRBJ1-2	CASEGRYYGYTF	TGTGCCAGCGAGGGACGGTACTATGGCTACACCTTC
14	TRBV10-3	few	.	TRBJ2-2	CAMAGEANTGELFF	TGTGCCATGGCAGGGGAGGCGAACACCGGGGAGCTGTTTTTT
14	TRBV27	.	.	TRBJ1-3	CASSSRVTGNTIYF	TGTGCCAGCAGTTCCAGGGTTACCGGAAACACCATATATTTT
12	TRBV12-3/TRBV12-4	.	.	TRBJ1-2	CASSLRGDGYTF	TGTGCCAGCAGTTTACGAGGGGATGGCTACACCTTC
15	TRBV15	few	.	TRBJ1-6	CATSRGGNGGSPLHF	TGTGCCACCAGCAGAGGGGGGAATGGAGGTTCACCCCTCCACTTT
11	TRBV20-1	.	.	TRBJ2-1	CSARATTMQFF	TGCAGTGCTAGGGCTACAACTATGCAGTTCTTC
18	TRBV18	.	.	TRBJ1-4	CASSPPGARGATNEKLFF	TGTGCCAGCTCACCACCGGGCGCTCGGGGGGCGACTAATGAAAAACTGTTTTTT
13	TRBV6-5	.	TRBD1	TRBJ1-2	CASSYPGGDGYTF	TGTGCCAGCAGCTACCCAGGGGGCGATGGCTACACCTTC
12	TRBV30	.	.	TRBJ2-2	CAWSVYGRELFF	TGTGCCTGGAGTGTATATGGTCGGGAGCTGTTTTTT
15	TRBV6-6	.	TRBD1	TRBJ1-5	CASSDKEGARQPQHF	TGTGCCAGCAGCGACAAGGAGGGGGCACGGCAGCCCCAGCATTTT
14	TRBV7-2	.	TRBD1	TRBJ1-2	CASSLVGQGNGYTF	TGTGCCAGCAGCTTAGTTGGACAGGGTAATGGCTACACCTTC
16	TRBV19	.	.	TRBJ1-1	CASSTAIQSGSEEAFF	TGTGCCAGTAGTACAGCCATACAGTCTGGGAGTGAAGAAGCTTTCTTT
16	TRBV5-1	.	.	TRBJ2-6	CASSPGRYSGANVLTF	TGCGCCAGCAGCCCGGGACGGTACTCTGGGGCCAACGTCCTGACTTTC
14	TRBV11-1	.	TRBD1	TRBJ2-1	CASSSDRGRNEQFF	TGTGCCAGCAGCTCGGACAGGGGGCGAAATGAGCAGTTCTTC
15	TRBV18	.	.	TRBJ1-4	CASSPQGPPREKLFF	TGTGCCAGCTCACCTCAGGGGCCACCTAGGGAAAAACTGTTTTTT
14	TRBV5-1	.	.	TRBJ2-7	CASSDTGNTYEQYF	TGCGCCAGCAGCGACACAGGTAATACCTACGAGCAGTACTTC
12	TRBV7-9	.	.	TRBJ1-2	CASRRTDYGYTF	TGTGCCAGCAGGCGGACAGACTATGGCTACACCTTC
14	TRBV7-7	.	.	TRBJ1-3	CASSLAPSGNTIYF	TGTGCTAGCAGCTTAGCCCCTTCTGGAAACACCATATATTTT
18	TRBV3-1/TRBV3-2	.	TRBD2	TRBJ2-3	CASSQESRLAGGPDTQYF	TGTGCCAGCAGCCAAGAAAGTCGACTAGCGGGGGGGCCAGATACGCAGTATTTT
13	TRBV24-1	.	.	TRBJ1-4	CATSVGSNEKLFF	TGTGCCACCAGTGTGGGGTCTAATGAAAAACTGTTTTTT
14	TRBV19	.	.	TRBJ1-1	CASSTQGWIAEAFF	TGTGCCAGTAGTACTCAGGGGTGGATCGCTGAAGCTTTCTTT
15	TRBV18	.	.	TRBJ1-1	CASSPPGGANTEAFF	TGTGCCAGCTCACCACCGGGAGGGGCGAACACTGAAGCTTTCTTT
15	TRBV27	.	TRBD2	TRBJ2-7	CASSLNGLAGGKQYF	TGTGCCAGCAGCCTCAACGGACTAGCGGGGGGAAAGCAGTACTTC
13	TRBV6-5	few	TRBD1	TRBJ1-2	CASSQRTGYGYTF	TGTGCCAGCAGCCAGAGGACAGGCTATGGCTACACCTTC
16	TRBV18	.	.	TRBJ1-1	CASSPPSVRSVTEAFF	TGTGCCAGCTCACCACCAAGCGTCAGGAGTGTCACTGAAGCTTTCTTT
17	TRBV27	.	.	TRBJ1-5	CASSAWGGDYSNQPQHF	TGTGCCAGCAGCGCCTGGGGGGGAGACTATAGCAATCAGCCCCAGCATTTT
17	TRBV3-1/TRBV3-2	once	TRBD2	TRBJ2-7	CASSQDQGSGGYYEQYF	TGTGCCAGCAGCCAAGATCAGGGTAGCGGGGGGTACTACGAGCAGTACTTC
13	TRBV19	.	TRBD1	TRBJ1-5	CASSMTGEQPQHF	TGTGCCAGTAGTATGACAGGGGAGCAGCCCCAGCATTTT
15	TRBV5-1	.	TRBD1	TRBJ1-2	CASSLGDSSNYGYTF	TGCGCCAGCAGCTTAGGGGACAGCTCAAACTATGGCTACACCTTC
13	TRBV7-8	.	.	TRBJ1-2	CASSQAGLEGYTF	TGTGCCAGCAGCCAGGCAGGGCTGGAGGGCTACACCTTC
13	TRBV4-1	.	.	TRBJ1-3	CASSQLIGNTIYF	TGCGCCAGCAGCCAATTAATTGGAAACACCATATATTTT
11	TRBV3-1/TRBV3-2	.	.	TRBJ1-2	CASSHVEGYTF	TGTGCCAGCAGCCACGTAGAGGGCTACACCTTC
15	TRBV18	.	.	TRBJ1-2	CASSLRGRADYGYTF	TGTGCCAGCTCACTGAGAGGACGGGCGGACTATGGCTACACCTTC
14	TRBV30	.	.	TRBJ1-1	CAWRMKQSNTEAFF	TGTGCCTGGAGGATGAAACAGTCGAACACTGAAGCTTTCTTT
16	TRBV7-8	.	TRBD2	TRBJ2-2	CASSLLSGGNTGELFF	TGTGCCAGCAGCTTATTGAGCGGGGGGAACACCGGGGAGCTGTTTTTT
12	TRBV19	few	.	TRBJ1-1	CASSIPGAEAFF	TGTGCCAGTAGTATTCCTGGGGCTGAAGCTTTCTTT
15	TRBV6-5	.	TRBD2	TRBJ2-1	CASSTPSGVYNEQFF	TGTGCCAGCAGTACCCCTAGCGGGGTATACAATGAGCAGTTCTTC
14	TRBV6-1	.	.	TRBJ2-4	CASSDTLAKNIQYF	TGTGCCAGCAGTGACACCCTTGCCAAAAACATTCAGTACTTC
13	TRBV28	few	.	TRBJ1-2	CASSPSSQHGYTF	TGTGCCAGCAGTCCCTCCTCCCAACATGGCTACACCTTC
13	TRBV7-9	.	.	TRBJ1-1	CASSVTVNTEAFF	TGTGCCAGCAGCGTGACAGTGAACACTGAAGCTTTCTTT
15	TRBV28	once	.	TRBJ1-2	CASSSPPRFAVGYTF	TGTGCCAGCAGTTCCCCCCCTCGTTTCGCCGTTGGCTACACCTTC
17	TRBV3-1/TRBV3-2	.	.	TRBJ2-3	CASSQDPQGPWTDTQYF	TGTGCCAGCAGCCAAGATCCCCAGGGGCCTTGGACAGATACGCAGTATTTT
16	TRBV4-3	.	TRBD1	TRBJ2-5	CASSPAPQGAGETQYF	TGCGCCAGCAGCCCGGCTCCACAGGGGGCGGGGGAGACCCAGTACTTC
13	TRBV7-2	.	.	TRBJ2-5	CASSSGQSKTQYF	TGTGCCAGCAGCTCTGGGCAGTCGAAGACCCAGTACTTC
15	TRBV27	.	TRBD1	TRBJ2-7	CASSFSGQGSYEQYF	TGTGCCAGCAGTTTTTCAGGACAGGGGAGCTACGAGCAGTACTTC
12	TRBV10-3	.	.	TRBJ1-1	CAIKAGEEEAFF	TGTGCCATCAAGGCGGGGGAAGAGGAAGCTTTCTTT
15	TRBV5-4	.	.	TRBJ1-4	CASLPRFLLNEKLFF	TGTGCCAGCCTTCCAAGGTTTTTACTTAATGAAAAACTGTTTTTT
15	TRBV6-1	.	.	TRBJ1-3	CASSEGGLSGNTIYF	TGTGCCAGCAGTGAGGGGGGCCTCTCTGGAAACACCATATATTTT
18	TRBV6-2/TRBV6-3	.	TRBD2	TRBJ2-3	CASSYPPLAGGRTDTQYF	TGTGCCAGCAGTTACCCCCCCCTAGCGGGGGGCCGCACAGATACGCAGTATTTT
12	TRBV28	.	.	TRBJ1-1	CATHAGNTEAFF	TGTGCCACCCACGCAGGGAACACTGAAGCTTTCTTT
12	TRBV19	.	.	TRBJ1-6	CASSMQGSPLHF	TGTGCCAGTAGTATGCAGGGATCACCCCTCCACTTT
15	TRBV5-4	few	.	TRBJ2-3	CASSFMGAPTDTQYF	TGTGCCAGCAGCTTCATGGGGGCACCAACAGATACGCAGTATTTT
17	TRBV10-3	.	TRBD1	TRBJ1-6	CATGTGGVGSYNSPLHF	TGTGCCACCGGGACAGGGGGCGTGGGCTCCTATAATTCACCCCTCCACTTT
13	TRBV7-9	.	.	TRBJ2-3	CASSYQATDTQYF	TGTGCCAGCAGCTACCAAGCCACAGATACGCAGTATTTT